The subject of this entry is one T cell receptor beta chain. Germline V CDR1 and CDR2: SGHNT, YYREEE (reference sequence). The CDR3 extends over 13 amino acids. V lost 0 bases and J 3 bases, leaving 5 bases between the germline ends. The primer mix had 60 Vbeta and 13 Jbeta primers. The method was immunoSEQ multiplex PCR; TCRdb's version includes in-frame clones alone and lacks a portion of them. The sample records 100,000 to 150,000 clones, around 78% being singletons. The data were taken from a study of cytomegalovirus exposure and HLA in healthy donors. The sequenced material came from PBMCs. V usage is TRBV5-4 and J usage is TRBJ2-3; no definite D call. The receptor was isolated from a woman aged 50 to 60 in good health and CMV-seronegative. CDR3 nucleotide sequence: TGTGCCAGCAGCTTGGACTCGACAGATACGCAGTATTTT. This encodes CASSLDSTDTQYF. Full variable domain (remainder filled in from reference TRBV5-4 and TRBJ2-3): ETGVTQSPTHLIKTRGQQVTLRCSSQSGHNTVSWYQQALGQGPQFIFQYYREEENGRGNFPPRFSGLQFPNYSSELNVNALELDDSALYLCASSLDSTDTQYFGPGTRLTVL.